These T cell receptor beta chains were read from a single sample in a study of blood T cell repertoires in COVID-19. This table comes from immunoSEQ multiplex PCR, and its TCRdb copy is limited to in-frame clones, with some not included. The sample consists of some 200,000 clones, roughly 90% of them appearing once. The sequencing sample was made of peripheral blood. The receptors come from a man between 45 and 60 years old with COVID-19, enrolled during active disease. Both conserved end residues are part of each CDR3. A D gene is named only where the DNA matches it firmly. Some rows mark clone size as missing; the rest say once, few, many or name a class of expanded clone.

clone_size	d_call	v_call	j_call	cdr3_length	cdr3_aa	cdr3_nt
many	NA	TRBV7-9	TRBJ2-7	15	CASSLASGDSYEQYF	TGTGCCAGCAGCTTAGCCAGCGGAGACTCCTACGAGCAGTACTTC
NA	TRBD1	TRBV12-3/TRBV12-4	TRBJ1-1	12	CASSTGQGVTFF	TGTGCCAGCAGCACGGGACAGGGGGTCACTTTCTTT
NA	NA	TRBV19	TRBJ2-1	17	CASSIRRDSSSYNEQFF	TGTGCCAGTAGTATAAGGAGGGACAGCAGCTCCTACAATGAGCAGTTCTTC
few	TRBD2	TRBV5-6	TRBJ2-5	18	CASSHRRGSGRLIETQYF	TGTGCCAGCAGCCACCGGAGGGGTAGCGGGAGACTAATAGAGACCCAGTACTTC
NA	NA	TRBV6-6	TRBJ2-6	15	CATSRGGAGANVLTF	TGTGCCACCTCAAGGGGGGGGGCCGGGGCCAACGTCCTGACTTTC
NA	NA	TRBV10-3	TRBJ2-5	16	CAISESRGGVGETQYF	TGTGCCATCAGTGAGTCGAGGGGGGGAGTTGGAGAGACCCAGTACTTC
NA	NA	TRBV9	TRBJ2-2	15	CASSVRPDGAGELFF	TGTGCCAGCAGCGTACGACCGGACGGGGCCGGGGAGCTGTTTTTT
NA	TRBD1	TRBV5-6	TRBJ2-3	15	CASSLWDSKRDTQYF	TGTGCCAGCAGCTTATGGGACAGCAAAAGAGATACGCAGTATTTT
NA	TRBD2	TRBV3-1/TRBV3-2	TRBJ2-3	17	CASSLRTSGALGDTQYF	TGTGCCAGCAGCCTCAGGACTAGCGGGGCCTTAGGAGATACGCAGTATTTT
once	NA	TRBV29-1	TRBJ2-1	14	CSGEGGGSYNEQFF	TGCAGCGGGGAGGGAGGGGGGTCCTACAATGAGCAGTTCTTC
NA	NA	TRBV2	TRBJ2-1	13	CASRNDRYNEQFF	TGTGCCAGCAGAAACGACAGGTACAATGAGCAGTTCTTC
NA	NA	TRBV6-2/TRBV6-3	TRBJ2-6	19	CASSYSMALRGSGANVLTF	TGTGCCAGCAGTTACTCGATGGCCCTGCGCGGTTCTGGGGCCAACGTCCTGACTTTC
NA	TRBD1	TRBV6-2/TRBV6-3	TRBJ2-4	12	CASSWDRGIQYF	TGTGCCAGCAGTTGGGACAGGGGCATTCAGTACTTC